Listed below are T cell receptor beta chains from one sample, sequenced in a study of T cells of healthy individuals. One entry per CDR3 protein results from TCRdb running MiXCR on the 5' RACE reads. The sample lists nearly 100,000 distinct CDR3 sequences, 15% to 20% seen once, with more than 5.5% in the top ten. All receptors derive from a human donor in good health. The CDR3 runs from the conserved cysteine through the conserved F or W. The order of the fields is D gene, J gene, CDR3 length, V gene, clone size, CDR3 protein, CDR3 DNA. D genes are given only for firm matches. Not all rows give a size; the values are once, few, many and, for expanded clones, a class.

D: .; J: TRBJ1-1; length: 12; V: TRBV6-6; size: .; CDR3: CASSSYNTEAFF; DNA: TGTGCCAGCAGTTCTTATAACACTGAAGCTTTCTTT
D: TRBD1; J: TRBJ2-1; length: 16; V: TRBV7-6; size: .; CDR3: CASISRGSPVINEQFF; DNA: TGTGCCAGCATCTCCAGGGGGTCCCCGGTAATCAATGAGCAGTTCTTC
D: TRBD2; J: TRBJ2-5; length: 16; V: TRBV11-2; size: .; CDR3: CASSPQGLAGGETQYF; DNA: TGTGCCAGCAGCCCCCAGGGACTAGCGGGAGGAGAGACCCAGTACTTC
D: .; J: TRBJ2-2; length: 16; V: TRBV7-9; size: .; CDR3: CASSLPAGNITGELFF; DNA: TGTGCCAGCAGCTTACCGGCGGGTAATATCACCGGGGAGCTGTTTTTT
D: TRBD1; J: TRBJ2-5; length: 14; V: TRBV3-1; size: .; CDR3: CASSQGRGSATQYF; DNA: TGTGCCAGCAGCCAAGGCAGGGGGTCGGCGACCCAGTACTTC
D: TRBD2; J: TRBJ2-1; length: 14; V: TRBV10-3; size: many; CDR3: CAIRRETSGMEQFF; DNA: TGTGCCATCAGAAGAGAGACTAGCGGGATGGAGCAGTTCTTC
D: TRBD1; J: TRBJ2-6; length: 16; V: TRBV29-1; size: few; CDR3: CSARGRFHSGANVLTF; DNA: TGCAGCGCCAGGGGGCGCTTCCACTCTGGGGCCAACGTCCTGACTTTC
D: TRBD1; J: TRBJ2-7; length: 14; V: TRBV27; size: .; CDR3: CASSSGTGEHEQYF; DNA: TGTGCCAGCAGCTCCGGGACAGGGGAACACGAGCAGTACTTC
D: TRBD2; J: TRBJ2-7; length: 14; V: TRBV28; size: .; CDR3: CASTVAGKIYEQYF; DNA: TGTGCCAGCACGGTAGCGGGAAAGATCTACGAGCAGTACTTC
D: TRBD2; J: TRBJ2-1; length: 15; V: TRBV20-1; size: .; CDR3: CSADAGLAGRNEQFF; DNA: TGCAGTGCTGACGCTGGCCTAGCGGGGCGCAATGAGCAGTTCTTC
D: .; J: TRBJ2-2; length: 16; V: TRBV7-9; size: few; CDR3: CASSFDHSTNTGELFF; DNA: TGTGCCAGCAGCTTTGATCACAGTACGAACACCGGGGAGCTGTTTTTT
D: TRBD1; J: TRBJ1-4; length: 16; V: TRBV5-6; size: few; CDR3: CASSFIGGPPNEKLFF; DNA: TGTGCCAGCAGCTTCATAGGGGGCCCGCCTAATGAAAAACTGTTTTTT
D: TRBD2; J: TRBJ2-1; length: 14; V: TRBV20-1; size: .; CDR3: CSARTSYSYNEQFF; DNA: TGCAGTGCTAGGACTAGCTACTCCTACAATGAGCAGTTCTTC
D: .; J: TRBJ2-4; length: 14; V: TRBV28; size: few; CDR3: CASSFFGAKNIQYF; DNA: TGTGCCAGCAGTTTCTTCGGAGCCAAAAACATTCAGTACTTC
D: .; J: TRBJ2-5; length: 10; V: TRBV12-1; size: many; CDR3: CASSPQTQYF; DNA: TGTGCCAGCAGCCCCCAGACCCAGTACTTC
D: .; J: TRBJ2-1; length: 18; V: TRBV28; size: .; CDR3: CASSPSGLGERSYNEQFF; DNA: TGTGCCAGCAGTCCCTCGGGCCTGGGGGAACGCTCCTACAATGAGCAGTTCTTC
D: .; J: TRBJ2-1; length: 10; V: TRBV20-1; size: .; CDR3: CSASGRGPFF; DNA: TGCAGTGCTAGCGGGAGAGGACCGTTCTTC
D: TRBD1; J: TRBJ2-7; length: 15; V: TRBV16; size: .; CDR3: CASSQSGTGYYEQYF; DNA: TGTGCCAGCAGCCAATCCGGGACAGGGTACTACGAGCAGTACTTC
D: TRBD1; J: TRBJ2-5; length: 13; V: TRBV20-1; size: .; CDR3: CSAVSGTDKTQYF; DNA: TGCAGTGCTGTTTCCGGGACAGATAAAACCCAGTACTTC
D: .; J: TRBJ1-5; length: 14; V: TRBV7-9; size: .; CDR3: CASSFQGGDQPQHF; DNA: TGTGCCAGCAGCTTCCAGGGTGGGGATCAGCCCCAGCATTTT
D: TRBD2; J: TRBJ2-5; length: 14; V: TRBV9; size: .; CDR3: CASSLAGPPGTQYF; DNA: TGTGCCAGCAGCTTAGCGGGACCCCCCGGGACCCAGTACTTC
D: .; J: TRBJ2-3; length: 13; V: TRBV5-6; size: many; CDR3: CASSLPGTDTQYF; DNA: TGTGCCAGCAGCTTGCCGGGCACAGATACGCAGTATTTT
D: TRBD1; J: TRBJ2-4; length: 16; V: TRBV18; size: .; CDR3: CASSPAPTGGQNIQYF; DNA: TGTGCCAGCTCACCGGCCCCTACAGGGGGCCAAAACATTCAGTACTTC
D: TRBD1; J: TRBJ1-5; length: 14; V: TRBV6-6; size: many; CDR3: CASSPDRASQPQHF; DNA: TGTGCCAGCAGCCCCGACAGGGCAAGTCAGCCCCAGCATTTT
D: .; J: TRBJ2-2; length: 15; V: TRBV5-1; size: .; CDR3: CASSLSSASTGELFF; DNA: TGCGCCAGCAGCTTGTCTAGCGCGAGCACCGGGGAGCTGTTTTTT
D: TRBD2; J: TRBJ2-1; length: 15; V: TRBV6-5; size: few; CDR3: CASSYSSGGQNEQFF; DNA: TGTGCCAGCAGTTACAGTAGCGGGGGGCAGAATGAGCAGTTCTTC
D: .; J: TRBJ1-5; length: 17; V: TRBV6-6; size: many; CDR3: CASRPDLLRGGSQPQHF; DNA: TGTGCCAGCAGACCAGATCTTCTTAGGGGGGGAAGTCAGCCCCAGCATTTT
D: TRBD1; J: TRBJ2-3; length: 18; V: TRBV3-1; size: many; CDR3: CASSQWGQGLEGTDTQYF; DNA: TGTGCCAGCAGCCAATGGGGACAGGGACTCGAAGGCACAGATACGCAGTATTTT
D: TRBD1; J: TRBJ2-2; length: 17; V: TRBV18; size: .; CDR3: CASSPPPGQGAFGELFF; DNA: TGTGCCAGCTCACCACCTCCGGGACAGGGGGCTTTCGGGGAGCTGTTTTTT
D: .; J: TRBJ2-3; length: 13; V: TRBV5-1; size: few; CDR3: CASSLIDGDTQYF; DNA: TGCGCCAGCAGCCTTATCGACGGAGATACGCAGTATTTT
D: TRBD2; J: TRBJ2-1; length: 17; V: TRBV15; size: .; CDR3: CATSRSGLAGIYNEQFF; DNA: TGTGCCACCAGCAGATCAGGACTAGCGGGTATTTACAATGAGCAGTTCTTC
D: .; J: TRBJ2-4; length: 17; V: TRBV12-3/TRBV12-4; size: .; CDR3: CASSLPPGPLAKNIQYF; DNA: TGTGCCAGCAGCCTACCGCCGGGCCCATTAGCCAAAAACATTCAGTACTTC
D: .; J: TRBJ1-2; length: 13; V: TRBV5-1; size: .; CDR3: CASSGDQNYGYTF; DNA: TGCGCCAGCAGTGGAGACCAAAACTATGGCTACACCTTC
D: TRBD2; J: TRBJ2-1; length: 19; V: TRBV4-3; size: .; CDR3: CASSQDLGLAGGRYNEQFF; DNA: TGCGCCAGCAGCCAAGATCTGGGACTAGCGGGAGGCCGTTACAATGAGCAGTTCTTC
D: TRBD1; J: TRBJ2-1; length: 14; V: TRBV5-1; size: .; CDR3: CASSSGQGRGEQFF; DNA: TGCGCCAGCAGCTCCGGACAGGGGAGGGGTGAGCAGTTCTTC
D: TRBD2; J: TRBJ2-3; length: 15; V: TRBV7-3; size: .; CDR3: CASSPSGSWTDTQYF; DNA: TGTGCCAGCAGCCCTAGCGGGAGTTGGACAGATACGCAGTATTTT
D: .; J: TRBJ1-6; length: 13; V: TRBV4-1; size: few; CDR3: CASSQVGARPLHF; DNA: TGCGCCAGCAGCCAAGTTGGGGCACGGCCCCTCCACTTT
D: .; J: TRBJ2-1; length: 15; V: TRBV4-1; size: many; CDR3: CASSQEGGFYNEQFF; DNA: TGCGCCAGCAGCCAAGAAGGGGGATTTTACAATGAGCAGTTCTTC
D: .; J: TRBJ2-7; length: 14; V: TRBV7-2; size: few; CDR3: CASSLDKGRGEQYF; DNA: TGTGCCAGCAGCTTAGACAAGGGTCGGGGCGAGCAGTACTTC
D: TRBD2; J: TRBJ2-1; length: 16; V: TRBV4-3; size: many; CDR3: CASSPGIAGGYNEQFF; DNA: TGCGCCAGCAGCCCAGGGATAGCGGGGGGATACAATGAGCAGTTCTTC